This TCR beta chain stems from a study of graft-versus-host responses after intestinal transplantation (dated by TCRdb to the early 2020s). About the investigation overall: The transplants that recipients got were multivisceral, liver-intestinal, or isolated intestinal. Bulk TCR-beta CDR3 sequencing was used to track graft-versus-host and host-versus-graft alloreactive T cell clones in the graft, circulation and bone marrow after intestinal transplantation. A peak of at least 4% donor T cells among recipient peripheral blood mononuclear cells was the definition used for donor T cell macrochimerism. Every recipient was given anti-thymocyte globulin induction, followed by about three years of maintenance tacrolimus and steroids. Samples from a few later patients were sequenced in-house on an Illumina MiSeq with MiXCR processing rather than by the commercial service. The cohort enrolled 20 to 25 intestinal transplant recipients, one of whom was a retransplant, and 3 patients without pretransplant specimens were excluded. To identify alloreactive clones, pre-transplant mixed lymphocyte reaction products were sequenced and then compared with unstimulated pre-transplant donor and recipient T cells. Results and caveats for the whole study, not just this receptor: In patients with donor T cell macrochimerism, the allografts had high GvH to HvG T cell clonal ratios. Early after transplant, declines in HvG clones were associated with peak levels of circulating GvH clones. Conclusions were limited by the relatively low number and heterogeneity of intestinal transplant patients. GvH clones were detected in recipient bone marrow, and some of these GvH clones were observed earlier in ileal mucosa or blood, consistent with an intestinal mucosal origin.

CDR1 SGHDT and CDR2 YYEEEE were looked up in the germline V gene. The germline ends are 15 bases apart after V is trimmed by 4 bases and J by 5 bases. The CDR3, from cysteine to phenylalanine, totals 15 residues. CDR3 DNA is the only sequence kept; it has 45 bases, read in frame from the first base. Preparation of the library involved the immunoSEQ multiplex PCR assay. For most patients, genomic DNA was isolated with the Qiagen DNeasy Blood and Tissue Kit and shipped frozen to Adaptive Biotechnologies for TCR sequencing. High-throughput TCR-beta CDR3 sequencing of genomic DNA from most patients was performed by Adaptive Biotechnologies. In the source study's methods: TCR sequencing data for around 19 patients were retrieved from Adaptive's ImmunoSEQ software; a few other patients were processed with MiXCR and VDJtools. To correct CD4 versus CD8 sorting errors, any sequence found in both subsets at a frequency ratio below 5:1 was removed. CDR3 nucleotide sequences shared between donor and recipient were removed because the origin of such sequences could not be assigned. At least 2-fold expansion over unstimulated cells and a minimum CFSE-low frequency of 0.002% (template counts) or 0.001% (read counts) were required for clones to be classified as alloreactive. Clones detected in sequenced pre-transplant spleen, lymph node, or MLR CFSE-low populations of the donor or recipient were defined as mappable. The cumulative frequency of alloreactive clones was calculated as a percentage of all sequences, weighted by copy number. What TCRdb holds here is the immuneACCESS table cut down to in-frame rearrangements. Part of the clones is not present; checked against another copy, under half of the missing clones reflect an unresolved V gene, and the others are unexplained. The V and J calls and clone size come from that table; D and trimming were worked out from the DNA. Present in this sample are some 18,000 clones, roughly 40% of which were seen just once. Together, the top ten hold under 0.95% of the sample.

In the case of this clone: Per-nucleotide qualities are absent, and no much larger clonotype sits a single base away.

The time point label corresponds to: cells obtained before transplantation from donor or recipient. Mixed lymphocyte reactions plated some 200,000 CFSE-labeled pre-transplant responders with some 200,000 irradiated violet-dye-labeled stimulators and were cultured for 6 days. Proliferating CD3+CD4+CFSE-low and CD3+CD8+CFSE-low responder cells were FACS-sorted on a BD Influx sorter after the mixed lymphocyte reaction. The receptor was isolated from a human patient who received an intestinal transplant. The sequence links TRBV5-6 to TRBJ1-4, and perhaps TRBD1 as D gene, on 5 matching bases. The material was alloreactive CD4+ T cells from a mixed lymphocyte reaction culture, obtained before intestinal transplant. Taken with the paper, the label for cell subset or site translates to: CFSE-low proliferating T cells sorted from roughly 6-day pre-transplant mixed lymphocyte reaction (GvH or HvG direction). Here is the DNA: TGTGCCAGCAGCACCGCCGGGACGGCCAATGAAAAACTGTTTTTT. This is translated as CASSTAGTANEKLFF.